The clone carrying this TCR beta chain was detected ten times or more. TCRbeta library construction was performed incorporating unique molecular identifiers. TCRdb called the PCR reads again in MiXCR, with one record for every CDR3 protein. The data show 200,000 to 300,000 distinct CDR3 sequences, roughly 8% seen once. This record belongs to a study of T-cell reconstitution after alpha-beta-depleted transplantation in children. The clonotype originates from a male patient under 18 who had a stem cell transplant for acute lymphoblastic leukemia, so the T cells may come from the graft donor. This material consisted of PBMCs, mostly from graft donor cells, taken 180 days after TCRalphabeta/CD19-depleted stem cell transplant.

The CDR3 reads CASTPTDVWKSEAFF. CDR3 nucleotide sequence: TGTGCCAGCACCCCTACCGACGTGTGGAAAAGTGAAGCTTTCTTT. V usage is TRBV11-1 and J usage is TRBJ1-1; D not resolved. The CDR3 spans 15 residues. V lost 7 bases and J lost 7, with 22 bases in between. Germline V lookup: CDR1 SGHAT, CDR2 FQDESV (reference sequence).